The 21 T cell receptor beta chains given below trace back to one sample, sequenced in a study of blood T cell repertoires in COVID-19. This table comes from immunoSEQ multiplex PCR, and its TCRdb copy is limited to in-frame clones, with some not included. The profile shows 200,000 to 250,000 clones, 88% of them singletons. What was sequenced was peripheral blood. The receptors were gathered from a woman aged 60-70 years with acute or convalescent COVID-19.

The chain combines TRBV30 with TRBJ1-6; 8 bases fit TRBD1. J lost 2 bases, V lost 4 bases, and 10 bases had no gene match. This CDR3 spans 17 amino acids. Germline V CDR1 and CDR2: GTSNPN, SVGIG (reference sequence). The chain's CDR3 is CAWISGAGGAYNSPLHF. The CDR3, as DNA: TGTGCCTGGATCTCTGGGGCAGGGGGCGCCTATAATTCACCCCTCCACTTT.

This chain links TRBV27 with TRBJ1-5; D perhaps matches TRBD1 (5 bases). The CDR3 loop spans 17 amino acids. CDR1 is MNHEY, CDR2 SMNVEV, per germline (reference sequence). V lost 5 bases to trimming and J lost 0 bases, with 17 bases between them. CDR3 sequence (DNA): TGTGCCAGCAGTGCTAGGGGATCCACCCTTAGCAATCAGCCCCAGCATTTT. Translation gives CASSARGSTLSNQPQHF.

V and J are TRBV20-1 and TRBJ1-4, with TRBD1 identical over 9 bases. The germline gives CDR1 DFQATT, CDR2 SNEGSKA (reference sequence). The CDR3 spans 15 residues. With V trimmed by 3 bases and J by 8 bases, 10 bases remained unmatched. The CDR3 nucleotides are TGCAGTGCTAGTCGCCCCGGACAGGGGAGGGAAAAACTGTTTTTT. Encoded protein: CSASRPGQGREKLFF.

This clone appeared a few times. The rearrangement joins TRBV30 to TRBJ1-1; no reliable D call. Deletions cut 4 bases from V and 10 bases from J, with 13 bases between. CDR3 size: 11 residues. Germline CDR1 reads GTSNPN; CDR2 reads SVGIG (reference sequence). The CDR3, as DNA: TGTGCCTGGATCCCGGGTCAGCGAGCTTTCTTT. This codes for CAWIPGQRAFF.

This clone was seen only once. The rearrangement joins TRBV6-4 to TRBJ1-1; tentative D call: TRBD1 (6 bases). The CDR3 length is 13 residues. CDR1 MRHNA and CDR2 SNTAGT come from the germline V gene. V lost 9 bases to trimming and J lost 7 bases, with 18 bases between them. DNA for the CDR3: TGTGCCAGTACAAGGGACAAAAGGGATGAAGCTTTCTTT. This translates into CASTRDKRDEAFF.

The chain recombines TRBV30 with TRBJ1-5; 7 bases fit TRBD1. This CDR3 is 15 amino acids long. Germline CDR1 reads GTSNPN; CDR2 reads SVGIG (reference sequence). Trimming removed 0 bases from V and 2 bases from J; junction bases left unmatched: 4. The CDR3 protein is CAWSVQGLGNQPQHF. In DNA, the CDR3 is TGTGCCTGGAGTGTACAGGGGCTGGGCAATCAGCCCCAGCATTTT.

The CDR3 nucleotides are TGTGCCAGTAGTAAGTCCCTTCCCCGGGACACTGAAGCTTTCTTT. Its translation is CASSKSLPRDTEAFF. V gene TRBV19 combines with J gene TRBJ1-1; D gene ambiguous. The CDR3 has 15 amino acids. Trimming shortened V by 4 bases and J by 3 bases, and 15 bases separated the two germline ends. The germline CDR1 and CDR2 sequences are LNHDA and SQIVND (reference sequence).

CDR3 loop: CAWSVAGISTEAFF. The CDR3 DNA reads TGTGCCTGGAGTGTAGCAGGGATTTCCACTGAAGCTTTCTTT. J is TRBJ1-1 and V is TRBV30, with D perhaps TRBD1 (5 bases). CDR3 length equals 14 residues. Trimming removed 0 bases at V and 4 bases at J, with 12 bases between. Per the germline V gene, CDR1 is GTSNPN and CDR2 is SVGIG (reference sequence).

The CDR3 sequence: CASSSTGWRQGTEAFF. DNA for the CDR3: TGTGCCAGCAGCTCTACAGGGTGGAGGCAGGGTACTGAAGCTTTCTTT. This rearrangement joins TRBV7-9 to TRBJ1-1, with TRBD1 as a possible D gene (6 bases). The CDR3 runs 16 residues. Germline lookup yields CDR1 SEHNR and CDR2 FQNEAQ (reference sequence). V lost 4 bases and J 5 bases, leaving 20 bases between the germline ends.

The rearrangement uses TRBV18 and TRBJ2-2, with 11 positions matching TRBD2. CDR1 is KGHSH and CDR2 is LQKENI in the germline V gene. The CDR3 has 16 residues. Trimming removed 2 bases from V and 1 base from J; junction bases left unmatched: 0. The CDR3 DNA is TGTGCCAGCTCACCAGGGACTAGCGGGAACACCGGGGAGCTGTTTTTT. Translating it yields CASSPGTSGNTGELFF.

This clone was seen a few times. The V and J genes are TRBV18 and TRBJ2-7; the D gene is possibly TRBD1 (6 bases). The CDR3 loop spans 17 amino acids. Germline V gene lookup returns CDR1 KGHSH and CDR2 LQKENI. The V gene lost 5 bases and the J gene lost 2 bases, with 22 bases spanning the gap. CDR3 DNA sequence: TGTGCCAGCTCATCAAAAAACAGGGTAGTGGATACCTACGAGCAGTACTTC. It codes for CASSSKNRVVDTYEQYF.

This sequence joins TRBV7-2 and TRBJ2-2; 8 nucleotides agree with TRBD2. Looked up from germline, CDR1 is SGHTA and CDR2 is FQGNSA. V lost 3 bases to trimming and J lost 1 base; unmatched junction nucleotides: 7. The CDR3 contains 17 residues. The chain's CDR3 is CASSLGSGGLNTGELFF. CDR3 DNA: TGTGCCAGCAGCTTGGGAAGCGGGGGCCTGAACACCGGGGAGCTGTTTTTT.

The CDR3 reads CASSATSSIEQFF. The CDR3 DNA reads as TGTGCCAGCAGCGCGACTAGTAGCATCGAGCAGTTCTTC. This chain joins TRBV9 and TRBJ2-1; TRBD2 is a possible D gene (6 bases). Trimming took off 3 bases at V and 10 bases at J, with 14 bases between the two ends. In germline, CDR1 is SGDLS, CDR2 YYNGEE. CDR3 length: 13 amino acids.

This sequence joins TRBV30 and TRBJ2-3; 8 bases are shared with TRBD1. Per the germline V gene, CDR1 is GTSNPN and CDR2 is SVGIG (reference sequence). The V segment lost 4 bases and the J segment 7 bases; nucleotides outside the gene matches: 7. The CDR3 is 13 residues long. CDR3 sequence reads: CAWTRTGINTQYF. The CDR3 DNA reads TGTGCCTGGACCCGGACAGGGATTAATACGCAGTATTTT.

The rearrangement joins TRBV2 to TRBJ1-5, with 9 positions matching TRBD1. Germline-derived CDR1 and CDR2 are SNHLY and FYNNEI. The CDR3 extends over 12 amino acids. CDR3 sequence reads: CVGGTGNQPQHF. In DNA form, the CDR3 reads TGTGTCGGGGGGACAGGGAATCAGCCCCAGCATTTT.

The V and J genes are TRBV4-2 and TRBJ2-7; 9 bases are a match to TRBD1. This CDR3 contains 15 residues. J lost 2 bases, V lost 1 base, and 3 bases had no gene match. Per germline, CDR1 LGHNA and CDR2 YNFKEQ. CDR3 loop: CASSQVGQGPYEQYF. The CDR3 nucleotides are TGTGCCAGCAGCCAAGTGGGACAGGGCCCCTACGAGCAGTACTTC.

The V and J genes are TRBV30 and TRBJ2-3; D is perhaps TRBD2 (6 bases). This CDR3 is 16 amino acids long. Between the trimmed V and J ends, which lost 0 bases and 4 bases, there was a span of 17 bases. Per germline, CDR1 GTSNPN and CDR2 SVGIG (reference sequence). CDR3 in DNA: TGTGCCTGGAGTGTATTAGGCGGGACCGCGGCAGATACGCAGTATTTT. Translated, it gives CAWSVLGGTAADTQYF.

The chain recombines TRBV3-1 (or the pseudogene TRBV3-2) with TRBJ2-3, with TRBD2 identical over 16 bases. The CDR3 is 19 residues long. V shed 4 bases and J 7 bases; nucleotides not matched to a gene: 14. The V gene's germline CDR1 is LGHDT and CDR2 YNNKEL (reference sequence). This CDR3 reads CASSRRSTGTSGGGHTQYF. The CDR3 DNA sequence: TGTGCCAGCAGCCGTAGGTCAACTGGGACTAGCGGGGGGGGACATACGCAGTATTTT.

In DNA form, the CDR3 reads TGTGCCAGCAGCCGGGGAGGCGTGAGCAATCAGCCCCAGCATTTT. This encodes CASSRGGVSNQPQHF. The chain recombines TRBV28 with TRBJ1-5; D ambiguous. Germline V gene data show CDR1 as MDHEN and CDR2 as SYDVKM. There are 15 residues in the CDR3. The ends were cut back, 6 bases at V and 1 base at J, with 13 bases in the middle.

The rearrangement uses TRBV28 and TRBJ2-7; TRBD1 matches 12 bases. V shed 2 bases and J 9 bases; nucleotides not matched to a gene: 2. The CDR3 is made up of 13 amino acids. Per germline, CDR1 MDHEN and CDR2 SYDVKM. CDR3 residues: CASSLGTGGVQYF. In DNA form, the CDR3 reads TGTGCCAGCAGTTTAGGGACAGGGGGCGTGCAGTACTTC. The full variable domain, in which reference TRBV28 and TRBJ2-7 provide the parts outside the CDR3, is DVKVTQSSRYLVKRTGEKVFLECVQDMDHENMFWYRQDPGLGLRLIYFSYDVKMKEKGDIPEGYSVSREKKERFSLILESASTNQTSMYLCASSLGTGGVQYFGPGTRLTVT.

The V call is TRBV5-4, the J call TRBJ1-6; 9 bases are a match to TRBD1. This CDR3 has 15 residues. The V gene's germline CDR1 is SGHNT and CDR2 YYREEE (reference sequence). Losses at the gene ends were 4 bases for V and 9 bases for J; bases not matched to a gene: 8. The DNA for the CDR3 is TGTGCCAGCAGCGAAGGGACAGGGATGAGTTCACCCCTCCACTTT. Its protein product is CASSEGTGMSSPLHF.